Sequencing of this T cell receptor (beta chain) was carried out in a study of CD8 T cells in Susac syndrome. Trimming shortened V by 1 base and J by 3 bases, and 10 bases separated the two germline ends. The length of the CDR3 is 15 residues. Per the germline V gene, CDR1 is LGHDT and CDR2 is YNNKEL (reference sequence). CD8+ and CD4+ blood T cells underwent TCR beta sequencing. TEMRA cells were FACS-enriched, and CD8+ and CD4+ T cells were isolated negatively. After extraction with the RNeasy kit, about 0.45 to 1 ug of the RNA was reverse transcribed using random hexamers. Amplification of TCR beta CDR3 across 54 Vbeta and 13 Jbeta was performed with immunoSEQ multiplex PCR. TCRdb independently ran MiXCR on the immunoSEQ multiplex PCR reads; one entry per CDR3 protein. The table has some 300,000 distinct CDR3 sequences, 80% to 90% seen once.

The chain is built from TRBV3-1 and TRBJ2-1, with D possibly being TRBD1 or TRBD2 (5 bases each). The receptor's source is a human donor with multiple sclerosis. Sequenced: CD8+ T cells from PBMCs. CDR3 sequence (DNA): TGTGCCAGCAGCCAAGGAGGGGTGGACTACAATGAGCAGTTCTTC. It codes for CASSQGGVDYNEQFF.